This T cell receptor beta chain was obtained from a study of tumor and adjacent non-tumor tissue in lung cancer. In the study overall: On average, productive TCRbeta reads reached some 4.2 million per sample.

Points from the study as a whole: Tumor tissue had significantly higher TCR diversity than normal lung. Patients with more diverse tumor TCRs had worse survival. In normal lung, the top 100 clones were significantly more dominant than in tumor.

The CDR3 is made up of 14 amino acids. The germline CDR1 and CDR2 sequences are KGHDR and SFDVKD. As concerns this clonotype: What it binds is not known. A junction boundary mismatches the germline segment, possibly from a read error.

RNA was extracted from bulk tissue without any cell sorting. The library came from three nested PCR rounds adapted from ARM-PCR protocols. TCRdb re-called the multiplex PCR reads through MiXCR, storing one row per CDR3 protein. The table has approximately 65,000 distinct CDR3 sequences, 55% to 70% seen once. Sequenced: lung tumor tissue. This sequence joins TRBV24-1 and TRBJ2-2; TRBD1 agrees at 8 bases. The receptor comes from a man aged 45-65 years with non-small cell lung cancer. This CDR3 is CVTTGQANTGELFF. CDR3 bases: TGTGTCACCACGGGACAGGCGAACACTGGGGAGCTGTTTTTT.